This passage covers 24 T cell receptor beta chains from one sample sequenced in a study of shared clonotypes between healthy human individuals. TCRdb's table, derived via immunoSEQ multiplex PCR, lists solely in-frame clones and lacks some. In the table there are around 1,900,000 clones, 85% to 95% of which are singletons. Terminally differentiated effector memory CD45RA+ cells were excluded from the naive CD8 cells, which were CD45RO-negative and positively selected for CCR7. What was sequenced was naive CD8+ T cells from PBMCs. The receptors were sampled from a man younger than 35 in good health. Some clones in this sample may be carry-over from other donors' samples.

The V and J genes are TRBV7-8 and TRBJ1-3, with D unresolved. With 3 bases removed from V and 0 bases from J, the gap between germline ends came to 9 bases. The CDR3 totals 15 residues. CDR1 SGHVS and CDR2 FQNEAQ come from the germline V gene. DNA for the CDR3: TGTGCCAGCAGCTTGCCGGGCCTCTCTGGAAACACCATATATTTT. It translates to CASSLPGLSGNTIYF.

The chain uses TRBV9 and TRBJ2-5; 11 bases fit TRBD2. Per germline, CDR1 SGDLS and CDR2 YYNGEE. The ends lost 2 bases at V and 5 bases at J; junction bases unmatched: 5. The CDR3 consists of 15 residues. The CDR3 protein is CASSVYSGRAETQYF. The CDR3 coding sequence is TGTGCCAGCAGCGTTTATAGCGGGAGGGCGGAGACCCAGTACTTC.

The J gene is TRBJ1-5, the V gene TRBV10-1, with 8 bases that match TRBD1. The CDR3 spans 20 residues. Germline CDR1 and CDR2: WNHNN and SYGVQD (reference sequence). V dropped 6 bases and J dropped 0; count of bases not matched to a gene: 19. This CDR3 reads CASSACPSPDRADSNQPQHF. CDR3 sequence (DNA): TGCGCCAGCAGCGCATGCCCCTCCCCGGACAGGGCAGATAGCAATCAGCCCCAGCATTTT.

The chain combines TRBV4-3 with TRBJ2-3, with 9 bases aligning to TRBD2. J was trimmed by 4 bases and V by 1 base; bases with no gene match: 9. CDR3 size: 17 residues. Germline assignment: CDR1 LGHNA and CDR2 YSLEER. The CDR3 coding sequence is TGCGCCAGCAGCCAAGCCGGTAGCGGGAGTGGGGCAGATACGCAGTATTTT. Its protein product is CASSQAGSGSGADTQYF.

Only one count was recorded for this clone. The chain links TRBV10-3 to TRBJ1-6; D is unclear. The CDR3 extends over 10 amino acids. V was shortened by 10 bases and J by 15 bases, with 13 bases between the two germline ends. The V gene's germline CDR1 is ENHRY and CDR2 SYGVKD. Here the CDR3 reads CATTRRLLHF. In DNA, the CDR3 is TGTGCCACCACCCGTAGGCTCCTCCACTTT.

The rearrangement links TRBV4-3 to TRBJ2-1; maybe TRBD2 (5 bases). The CDR3 spans 14 residues. Germline V CDR1 and CDR2: LGHNA, YSLEER. Trimming left V 0 bases short and J 7 bases short, with 10 bases between. CDR3 DNA sequence: TGCGCCAGCAGCCAAGACGGCGGGTTTAATGAGCAGTTCTTC. It is translated as CASSQDGGFNEQFF.

As for this clone: The same CDR3 also results from other DNA sequences found in this sample. The J gene is TRBJ1-1, the V gene TRBV7-9; maybe TRBD1 (6 bases). Deletions cut 6 bases from V and 4 bases from J, with 9 bases between. This CDR3 comprises 12 residues. Germline CDR1 is SEHNR and CDR2 is FQNEAQ (reference sequence). The CDR3 sequence: CASSLGATEAFF. The CDR3 DNA reads as TGTGCCAGCAGTTTGGGGGCCACTGAAGCTTTCTTT.

The V gene is TRBV19, the J gene TRBJ2-3, with D perhaps given as TRBD1 or TRBD2 (6 bases each). Trimming pared 5 bases from V and 1 base from J, leaving 10 bases between. This CDR3 region has 14 residues. CDR1 is LNHDA and CDR2 is SQIVND in the germline V gene (reference sequence). The CDR3 sequence: CASSSEGGTDTQYF. The CDR3 coding sequence is TGTGCCAGTAGTTCGGAGGGGGGCACAGATACGCAGTATTTT.

This clone was detected only once. The CDR3 sequence is CASSQDSTYEQYF. CDR3 nucleotides: TGTGCCAGCAGCCAAGATAGCACCTACGAGCAGTACTTC. V is TRBV4-2 and J is TRBJ2-7, with unresolved D. CDR3 length equals 13 residues. Per the germline V gene, CDR1 is LGHNA and CDR2 is YNFKEQ. V shed 0 bases and J shed 2 bases, with 5 bases lying between them.

As concerns this clone: This sample also contains other DNA sequences that code for the same CDR3. The chain recombines TRBV19 with TRBJ2-3, with D possibly TRBD2 on 6 matching bases. Germline-derived CDR1 and CDR2 are LNHDA and SQIVND (reference sequence). V was clipped by 3 bases and J by 3 bases, with 7 bases between them. The CDR3 extends over 13 amino acids. CDR3 region: CASSMGGTDTQYF. Written as DNA, the CDR3 is TGTGCCAGTAGTATGGGGGGTACAGATACGCAGTATTTT.

V is TRBV9 and J is TRBJ2-1, with D possibly matching TRBD2 (6 bases). V dropped 0 bases and J dropped 2 bases, with 12 bases sitting between them. The germline CDR1 and CDR2 sequences are SGDLS and YYNGEE. The CDR3 is made up of 16 amino acids. The CDR3 DNA reads TGTGCCAGCAGCGTAGTTGGGACTCTCGCCTACAATGAGCAGTTCTTC. Translating it yields CASSVVGTLAYNEQFF. The variable domain in full, completed from reference TRBV9 and TRBJ2-1, reads DSGVTQTPKHLITATGQRVTLRCSPRSGDLSVYWYQQSLDQGLQFLIQYYNGEERAKGNILERFSAQQFPDLHSELNLSSLELGDSALYFCASSVVGTLAYNEQFFGPGTRLTVL.

The J gene is TRBJ2-2, the V gene TRBV4-1; 10 bases align to TRBD1. From germline, CDR1 is MGHRA and CDR2 YSYEKL. The CDR3 totals 16 residues. Unmatched junction bases numbered 5, after V lost 3 bases and J lost 4 bases. The CDR3 loop is CASSHPGTGATGELFF. The DNA of the CDR3 is TGCGCCAGCAGCCATCCAGGGACAGGGGCCACCGGGGAGCTGTTTTTT.

The V and J genes are TRBV6-1 and TRBJ1-5; no clear D gene. The CDR3 length is 14 residues. CDR1 is MNHNS and CDR2 is SASEGT in the germline V gene. The V end lost 4 bases, the J end lost 5 bases, and 12 bases lay between the germline ends. The CDR3 nucleotides read TGTGCCAGCAGTGGAGAACAGCCATATCAGCCCCAGCATTTT. Its protein is CASSGEQPYQPQHF.

The genes are TRBV28 and TRBJ1-4, with 12 bases fitting TRBD1. CDR3 size: 17 residues. Losses at the gene ends were 5 bases for V and 8 bases for J; bases not matched to a gene: 12. Germline V gene lookup returns CDR1 MDHEN and CDR2 SYDVKM. Written as DNA, the CDR3 is TGTGCCAGCAGTACGGGACAGGGGGCGTTTGTTGGAGAAAAACTGTTTTTT. It yields the protein CASSTGQGAFVGEKLFF.

A word on this clone: An end of the junction differs from the germline gene, which may be a read error. The chain has TRBV6-1 and TRBJ2-1; D is ambiguous. The CDR3 contains 12 residues. Germline CDR1 and CDR2: MNHNS and SASEGT. The CDR3 loop is CASLNDGLERFF. CDR3 sequence (DNA): TGTGCCAGCCTAAACGACGGCCTGGAGCGGTTCTTC.

This chain links TRBV10-2 with TRBJ1-3; no clear D. Germline V gene lookup returns CDR1 WSHSY and CDR2 SAAADI. Trimming stripped 11 bases from V and 0 bases from J, with 11 bases between. This CDR3 is built from 13 residues. In DNA form, the CDR3 reads TGCGCCGCAGGCCGGGCCTCTGGAAACACCATATATTTT. Translating gives CAAGRASGNTIYF.

CDR3 nucleotide sequence: TGTGCCAGCAGTCAACGGGACAGTTTTGAGCAGTTCTTC. Translation gives CASSQRDSFEQFF. This sequence joins TRBV25-1 and TRBJ2-1, with 7 positions matching TRBD1. The CDR3 sequence is 13 residues long. CDR1 and CDR2 (germline): MGHDK, SYGVNS. V dropped 5 bases and J dropped 9; count of bases not matched to a gene: 7.

The DNA for the CDR3 is TGTGCCAGCAGTTTAAACCCCCCCCGGGCAAACACCGGGGAGCTGTTTTTT. This codes for CASSLNPPRANTGELFF. V is TRBV27 and J is TRBJ2-2; no clear D. The CDR3 sequence is 17 residues long. CDR1 and CDR2 from the germline V gene are MNHEY and SMNVEV (reference sequence). Trimming took 2 bases from V and 2 from J, leaving 15 bases between them.

This clone has a handful of counts. The chain employs TRBV9 and TRBJ1-1; D gene ambiguous. This CDR3 is built from 17 residues. The germline V gene encodes CDR1 SGDLS and CDR2 YYNGEE. V was clipped by 0 bases and J by 5 bases, with 20 bases between them. CDR3 coding DNA: TGTGCCAGCAGCGTAGATCCTGCGGCGAGAAGAGGGACTGAAGCTTTCTTT. It yields the protein CASSVDPAARRGTEAFF. Full variable domain (rest looked up from reference TRBV9 and TRBJ1-1): DSGVTQTPKHLITATGQRVTLRCSPRSGDLSVYWYQQSLDQGLQFLIQYYNGEERAKGNILERFSAQQFPDLHSELNLSSLELGDSALYFCASSVDPAARRGTEAFFGQGTRLTVV.

The chain joins TRBV5-1 to TRBJ1-5, with 7 bases fitting TRBD1. Germline values: CDR1 SGHRS, CDR2 YFSETQ. CDR3 size: 15 residues. V shed 4 bases and J 3 bases; nucleotides not matched to a gene: 7. The CDR3, as DNA: TGCGCCAGCAGCGAATTCGGACAGGACAATCAGCCCCAGCATTTT. As protein: CASSEFGQDNQPQHF.

This clone showed up just a few times. This rearrangement joins TRBV7-9 to TRBJ1-1; tentative D call: TRBD1 (6 bases). CDR3 length: 12 amino acids. The germline V gene encodes CDR1 SEHNR and CDR2 FQNEAQ (reference sequence). V lost 7 bases and J lost 7, with 13 bases in between. CDR3 residues: CASTLGGLEAFF. The DNA of the CDR3 is TGTGCCAGCACCCTCGGGGGCCTTGAAGCTTTCTTT.

The chain combines TRBV30 with TRBJ2-5; 9 bases line up with TRBD1. The J call is in doubt because the DNA end fits TRBJ2-7 better. This CDR3 is 14 amino acids long. Looked up from germline, CDR1 is GTSNPN and CDR2 is SVGIG (reference sequence). This CDR3 is CAWSQDRGHYEQYF. In DNA form, the CDR3 reads TGTGCCTGGAGTCAGGACAGGGGTCATTACGAGCAGTACTTC.

This clone was recorded only once. V is TRBV10-2 and J is TRBJ2-7; 7 bases are shared with TRBD2. This CDR3 is 16 amino acids long. Trimming cost V 3 bases and J 1 base; bases outside gene matches: 9. The germline V gene encodes CDR1 WSHSY and CDR2 SAAADI. CDR3 residues: CASSEGSGMGSYEQYF. Written as DNA, the CDR3 is TGCGCCAGCAGTGAAGGGAGCGGGATGGGGTCCTACGAGCAGTACTTC.

Concerning this clone itself: Other DNA sequences from this sample encode an identical CDR3 as well. The chain employs TRBV7-9 and TRBJ2-7, with no clear D. The V and J ends lost 1 base and 2 bases respectively, with 6 bases between them. The CDR3 is 13 residues long. Germline V CDR1 and CDR2: SEHNR, FQNEAQ (reference sequence). CDR3 protein: CASSLVSTYEQYF. The CDR3 DNA reads TGTGCCAGCAGCTTAGTCTCCACCTACGAGCAGTACTTC.